What follows is one T cell receptor (beta chain) and its context. As yet, its antigen is unknown. The study drew the donors from its roughly 120-subject validation cohort, separate from the approximately 700-subject first cohort. Clones were sequenced by immunoSEQ multiplex PCR, and TCRdb holds only the in-frame ones, with some missing. The table has approximately 88,000 clones, roughly 96% seen once. Per germline, CDR1 MDHEN and CDR2 SYDVKM. V was clipped by 6 bases and J by 2 bases, with 13 bases between them. The CDR3 is made up of 14 amino acids. This record comes from a study of cytomegalovirus exposure and HLA in healthy donors. Study-wide background: The same platform as the approximately 730 first-cohort repertoires was used for the 100 to 150 validation repertoires, a later analysis reported.

Findings and limits, study-wide: The CMV antigen specificity of a few CMV-associated chains was confirmed through in vitro analysis. The investigators catalogued 160 or so TCR beta chains as cytomegalovirus-associated.

The chain joins TRBV28 to TRBJ2-5, with no clear D. This receptor was obtained from a woman aged 18-29 years in good health and CMV-seronegative. Sequenced sample: PBMCs. CDR3 sequence reads: CASRPPVRQETQYF. DNA of the CDR3: TGTGCCAGCAGACCGCCCGTCAGACAAGAGACCCAGTACTTC.